This T cell receptor beta chain was sequenced during a study of T cell repertoires in cytomegalovirus infection. CDR1 SGHTA and CDR2 FQGNSA come from the germline V gene. The CDR3 extends over 13 amino acids. V shed 5 bases and J shed 8 bases, with 13 bases lying between them. TCRdb called the reads again in MiXCR, with one record for every CDR3 protein. The sample gives fewer than 350,000 distinct CDR3 sequences, roughly 9.5% of which show up once; 3.5% to 4.5% is in the top ten. This clonotype was counted a few times. The chain links TRBV7-2 to TRBJ2-1; tentative D call: TRBD1 (5 bases). Sequences were obtained from PBMCs. The TCR comes from a human donor in good health (CMV status not recorded). Some clones in this sample may be carry-over from other donors' samples. CDR3 nucleotide sequence: TGTGCCAGCAGCCGACGGACACAATATGAGCAGTTCTTC. Amino acids: CASSRRTQYEQFF.